The T cell receptor (beta chain) under discussion was sequenced for a study of shared T cell receptors in the human thymus (dated by TCRdb to the early 2020s). For context, the study as a whole: The study examined how the human thymus generates shared, self-reactive T-cell receptor alpha chains.

The cysteine opens and the phenylalanine closes a CDR3 of 15 amino acids. Only CDR3 DNA remains: 45 bases, in frame from the first base. At the junction V is shortened by 3 bases and J by 6 bases, with 15 bases in between. The germline V gene yields SNHLY for CDR1 and FYNNEI for CDR2. As regards this clone: No antigen is known for it. Base-call qualities are not available, and no considerably larger clone is one nucleotide away.

The library was obtained by the immunoSEQ multiplex PCR assay. TCRdb stores this immuneACCESS table with in-frame sequences only. Part of the clones is absent; in the studies checked, under half of the shortfall reflects unresolved V genes, and no reason is known for the rest. This sample comprises hundreds of thousands of clones, just under 95% of them detected only once. The top ten hold approximately 0.018% of the sample. Recombination joined TRBV2 with TRBJ2-4; TRBD1 could be the D gene, as 6 bases match. This receptor was identified in a human donor. The specimen sequenced was thymocytes. The CDR3 protein sequence reads: CASSEGPGEGNIQYF. The DNA sequence follows: TGTGCCAGCAGTGAGGGGCCAGGGGAAGGAAACATTCAGTACTTC.